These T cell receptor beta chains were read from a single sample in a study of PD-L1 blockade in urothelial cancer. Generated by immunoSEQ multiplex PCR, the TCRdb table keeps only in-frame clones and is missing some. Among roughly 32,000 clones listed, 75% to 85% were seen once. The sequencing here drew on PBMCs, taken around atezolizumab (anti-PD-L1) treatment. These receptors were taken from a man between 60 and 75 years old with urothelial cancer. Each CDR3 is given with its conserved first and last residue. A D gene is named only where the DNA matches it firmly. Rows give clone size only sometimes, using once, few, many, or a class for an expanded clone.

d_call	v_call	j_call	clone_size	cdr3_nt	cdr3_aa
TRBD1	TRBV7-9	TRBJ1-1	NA	TGTGCCAGCAGCCCCTTACGGGACAGGGGGACCAACACTGAAGCTTTCTTT	CASSPLRDRGTNTEAFF
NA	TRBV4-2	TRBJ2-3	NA	TGTGCCAGCAGCCAAGGTGGAGCTAGCCGAGGGATTGATACGCAGTATTTT	CASSQGGASRGIDTQYF
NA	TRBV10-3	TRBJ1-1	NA	TGTGCCATCAGGCCGGACAGGAACACTGAAGCTTTCTTT	CAIRPDRNTEAFF
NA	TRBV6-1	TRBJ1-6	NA	TGTGCCAGCAGTGAAGGGGCAGGGAATTCACCCCTCCACTTT	CASSEGAGNSPLHF
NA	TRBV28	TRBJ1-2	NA	TGTGCCAGCAGTTTACAAAGCCGGGGGAATTATGGCTACACCTTC	CASSLQSRGNYGYTF
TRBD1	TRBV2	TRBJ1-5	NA	TGTGCCAGCAAAGACAGGGACAATCAGCCCCAGCATTTT	CASKDRDNQPQHF
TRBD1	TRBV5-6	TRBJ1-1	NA	TGTGCCAGCACCTGGGGGCTGGGGACAGGGGGCAGCTTAGGCACTGAAGCTTTCTTT	CASTWGLGTGGSLGTEAFF
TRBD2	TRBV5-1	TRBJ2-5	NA	TGCGCCAGCAGCCCCGGGGGGGGAGAGACCCAGTACTTC	CASSPGGGETQYF
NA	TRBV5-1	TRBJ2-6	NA	TGCGCCAGCAGAGGCGGAGTCTCTGGGGCCAACGTCCTGACTTTC	CASRGGVSGANVLTF
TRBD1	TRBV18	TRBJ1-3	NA	TGTGCCAGCTCACTCCAGGGGGCAGCGGGAAACACCATATATTTT	CASSLQGAAGNTIYF
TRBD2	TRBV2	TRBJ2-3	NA	TGTGCCAGCACACCGGAGACTAGCGGGAGTCCAGATACGCAGTATTTT	CASTPETSGSPDTQYF
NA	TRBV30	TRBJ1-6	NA	TGTGCCGGATACAGGAGCTCCTATAATTCACCCCTCCACTTT	CAGYRSSYNSPLHF
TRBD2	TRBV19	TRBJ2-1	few	TGTGCCAGTAATCCGGCGGGGGGGTTGTCTGAGCAGTTCTTC	CASNPAGGLSEQFF
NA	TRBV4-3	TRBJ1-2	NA	TGCGCCAGCAGCCAAGATTTAGCAGTCCGGGGAGGCTACACCTTC	CASSQDLAVRGGYTF
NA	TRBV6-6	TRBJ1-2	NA	TGTGCCAGCAAGGAGACAGGCGATAACTATGGCTACACCTTC	CASKETGDNYGYTF
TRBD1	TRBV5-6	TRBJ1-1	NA	TGTGCCAGCACCACAGGGGGGATGAACACTGAAGCTTTCTTT	CASTTGGMNTEAFF
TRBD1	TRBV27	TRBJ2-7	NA	TGTGCCAGCTCCCCCTGGACAGGGGGTCTTTACGAGCAGTACTTC	CASSPWTGGLYEQYF
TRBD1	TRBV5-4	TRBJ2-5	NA	TGTGCCAGCAGCTTACGACAGGGGGTTCGAGAGACCCAGTACTTC	CASSLRQGVRETQYF
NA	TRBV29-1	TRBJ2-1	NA	TGCAGCGCCCCACAGGGATCTTCCTACAATGAGCAGTTCTTC	CSAPQGSSYNEQFF
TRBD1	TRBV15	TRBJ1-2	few	TGTGCCACCAGCAGAGGCCGACAGGGGGAGGGCTACACCTTC	CATSRGRQGEGYTF
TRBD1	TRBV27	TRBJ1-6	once	TGTGCCAGCAGTTTATCTCGGACAGGCCGTATGTCACCCCTCCACTTT	CASSLSRTGRMSPLHF
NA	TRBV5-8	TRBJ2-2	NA	TGTGCCAGCAGCTCTGGCGGCCAGGGCGGCAACACCGGGGAGCTGTTTTTT	CASSSGGQGGNTGELFF
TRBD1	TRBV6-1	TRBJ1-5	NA	TGTGCCAGCAGTGCGACAGGGGATCAGCCCCAGCATTTT	CASSATGDQPQHF
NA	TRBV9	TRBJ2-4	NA	TGTGCCAGCAGCGTGGGGGCAGGGAAGAACATTCAGTACTTC	CASSVGAGKNIQYF
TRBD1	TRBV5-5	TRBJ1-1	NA	TGTGCCAGCAGCTCGTGGGACAGGGGGAACACTGAAGCTTTCTTT	CASSSWDRGNTEAFF
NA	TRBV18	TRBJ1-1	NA	TGTGCCAGCTCACCACCACAGAAGAACACTGAAGCTTTCTTT	CASSPPQKNTEAFF
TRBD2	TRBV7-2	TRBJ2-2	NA	TGTGCCAGCAGCCAGGAGGGGAGGGGCACCGGGGAGCTGTTTTTT	CASSQEGRGTGELFF
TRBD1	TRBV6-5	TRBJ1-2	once	TGTGCCAGCAGTTATATGGGGACAGAGTCTAACTATGGCTACACCTTC	CASSYMGTESNYGYTF
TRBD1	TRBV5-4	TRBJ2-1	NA	TGTGCCAGCAGAGACAGGGATGATGAGCAGTTCTTC	CASRDRDDEQFF
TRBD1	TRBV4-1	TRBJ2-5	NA	TGCGCCAGCAGCCAAGTAGGGGGCGGAGAGACCCAGTACTTC	CASSQVGGGETQYF
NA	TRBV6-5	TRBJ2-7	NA	TGTGCCAGCAGTCGGGACAAGCCTTACGAGCAGTACTTC	CASSRDKPYEQYF
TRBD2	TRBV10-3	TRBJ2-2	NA	TGTGCCATCAGCCCTAGCGGGAGGGCCTACACCGGGGAGCTGTTTTTT	CAISPSGRAYTGELFF
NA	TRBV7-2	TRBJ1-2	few	TGTGCCAGCAGCTTAGCAAGAACAGGGTTCAGTGGCTACACCTTC	CASSLARTGFSGYTF
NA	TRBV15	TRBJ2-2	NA	TGTGCCACCAGCCGCACAACGCAGTACACCGGGGAGCTGTTTTTT	CATSRTTQYTGELFF
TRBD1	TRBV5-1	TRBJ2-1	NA	TGCGCCAGCAGACAAACAGGGGACGAGCAGTTCTTC	CASRQTGDEQFF
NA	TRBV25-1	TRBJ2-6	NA	TGTGCCAGCGTTGGGTCAGGCGCTAAATTTGGGGCCAACGTCCTGACTTTC	CASVGSGAKFGANVLTF
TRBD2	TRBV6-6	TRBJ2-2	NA	TGTGCCAGCAGTAGCGGGGGGGGAGGTGGCACCGGGGAGCTGTTTTTT	CASSSGGGGGTGELFF
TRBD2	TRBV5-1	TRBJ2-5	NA	TGCGCCAGCAGCTTGTCAACTAGCGGGAGAGGGGAGACCCAGTACTTC	CASSLSTSGRGETQYF
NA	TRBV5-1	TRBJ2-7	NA	TGCGCCAGCAGCTTAAGACAGAGCTCCTACGAGCAGTACTTC	CASSLRQSSYEQYF
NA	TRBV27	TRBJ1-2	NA	TGTGCCAGCAGTGATGCCCTACACTATGGCTACACCTTC	CASSDALHYGYTF
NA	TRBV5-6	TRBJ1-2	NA	TGTGCCAGCAGCTTGGCCGGGAGGCATGGCTACACCTTC	CASSLAGRHGYTF
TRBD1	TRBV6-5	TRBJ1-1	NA	TGTGCCAGCAGACCCGACAGGGGGAACACTGAAGCTTTCTTT	CASRPDRGNTEAFF
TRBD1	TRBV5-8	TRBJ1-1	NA	TGTGCCAGCAGCCGAGGACAGGGGGTATTGACTGAAGCTTTCTTT	CASSRGQGVLTEAFF
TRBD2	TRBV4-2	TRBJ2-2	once	TGTGCCAGCAGCCAAGATTGGTCGGGAGGGGTCACCGGGGAGCTGTTTTTT	CASSQDWSGGVTGELFF
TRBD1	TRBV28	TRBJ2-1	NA	TGTGCCAGCCTAACAGGGGGCATTGGGTTCTTC	CASLTGGIGFF
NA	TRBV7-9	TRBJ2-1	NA	TGTGCCAGCAGCTTAGCCCCCTCTACGTACAATGAGCAGTTCTTC	CASSLAPSTYNEQFF
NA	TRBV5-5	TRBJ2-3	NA	TGTGCCAGCAGCTCCCATGGGGGGACCGGACCAGATACGCAGTATTTT	CASSSHGGTGPDTQYF
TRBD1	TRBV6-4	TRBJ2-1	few	TGTGCCAGCAGTCCGGGACAGGGACCTACACGTGAGCAGTTCTTC	CASSPGQGPTREQFF
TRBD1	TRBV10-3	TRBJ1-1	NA	TGTGCCATCACCACGGACAGGGTCGTGAACACTGAAGCTTTCTTT	CAITTDRVVNTEAFF
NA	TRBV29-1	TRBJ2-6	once	TGCAGCGTTGATCAGGCCTCTGGGGCCAACGTCCTGACTTTC	CSVDQASGANVLTF